The 6 T cell receptor beta chains below were found in one sample sequenced in a study of identical twins. TCRdb reprocessed the 5' RACE reads via MiXCR and lists one record per CDR3 protein. The sample yields a few hundred thousand distinct CDR3 sequences, over 9.5% seen once. Material: memory T cells sorted from blood. The receptors here all came from a man aged 50 or older in good health.

V usage is TRBV18 and J usage is TRBJ2-3, with 14 bases identical to TRBD2. Trimming at V came to 3 bases and at J to 4 bases, leaving 0 bases not matched to a gene. From germline, CDR1 is KGHSH and CDR2 LQKENI. The CDR3 has 15 amino acids. The CDR3 spells CASSPTSGRADTQYF. Written as DNA, the CDR3 is TGTGCCAGCTCACCGACTAGCGGGAGGGCAGATACGCAGTATTTT.

Note on this clonotype: A read error is possible here, since a much larger clone lies one base away. The V and J genes are TRBV29-1 and TRBJ2-3; tentatively, D is TRBD1 or TRBD2 (5 bases each). There are 12 residues in the CDR3. V was pared by 8 bases and J by 3 bases, with 12 bases between. In germline, CDR1 is SQVTM, CDR2 ANQGSEA. CDR3 region: CSPRDQTDTQYF. CDR3 bases: TGCAGCCCGAGGGACCAAACAGATACGCAGTATTTT.

A remark on this clonotype: A much larger clone is a single base away; this may be a read error. The chain has TRBV29-1 and TRBJ1-5; D is uncertain. This CDR3 region has 13 residues. The ends were cut back, 8 bases at V and 2 bases at J, with 13 bases in the middle. Germline V CDR1 and CDR2: SQVTM, ANQGSEA. CDR3 region: CSTAENGNQPQHF. The CDR3 region has the DNA TGCAGCACCGCAGAGAATGGCAATCAGCCCCAGCATTTT.

This clonotype has at least ten counts. V and J are TRBV14 and TRBJ2-1; D possibly uses TRBD1 or TRBD2 (5 bases each). The CDR3 loop spans 16 amino acids. The germline CDR1 and CDR2 sequences are SGHDN and FVKESK. V was shortened by 8 bases and J by 4 bases, with 21 bases between the two germline ends. CDR3 loop: CASAPSTGPLYNEQFF. The CDR3 region has the DNA TGTGCCAGCGCGCCATCTACGGGGCCCCTATACAATGAGCAGTTCTTC.

This clonotype was seen repeatedly, ten times or more. This rearrangement joins TRBV7-2 to TRBJ2-7; D not resolved. The CDR3 is 12 residues long. The V and J ends lost 1 base and 10 bases respectively, with 11 bases between them. CDR1 and CDR2 from the germline V gene are SGHTA and FQGNSA. In DNA, the CDR3 is TGTGCCAGCAGCTTAGGAGGCGGCCTACAGTACTTC. This gives the protein CASSLGGGLQYF. Using reference TRBV7-2 and TRBJ2-7 for the parts outside the CDR3, the full variable domain is GAGVSQSPSNKVTEKGKDVELRCDPISGHTALYWYRQSLGQGLEFLIYFQGNSAPDKSGLPSDRFSAERTGGSVSTLTIQRTQQEDSAVYLCASSLGGGLQYFGPGTRLTVT.

A remark on this clonotype: A read error may account for a junction end that differs from germline. The chain couples TRBV3-1 to TRBJ1-1; no definite D call. The CDR3 spans 19 residues. The V gene's germline CDR1 is LGHDT and CDR2 YNNKEL (reference sequence). This CDR3 is CASSQDREGLQKMNPEAFF. The CDR3 nucleotides are TGTGCCAGCAGCCAAGATCGAGAGGGTCTACAAAAGATGAACCCTGAAGCTTTCTTT.